These 17 T cell receptor beta chains came from one sample sequenced in a study of early T cells in non-severe SARS-CoV-2 infection. Each CDR3 protein gets one entry after TCRdb re-called the 5' RACE reads with MiXCR. The profile shows 57,000 or so distinct CDR3 sequences, over 5% of them singletons. Sequenced material: whole blood. Receptor source: an adult who was a healthcare worker with PCR-confirmed SARS-CoV-2 infection or an uninfected control (not recorded which).

This clonotype was observed at least ten times. The V call is TRBV4-1, the J call TRBJ2-2, with 7 bases matching TRBD2. V lost 1 base and J lost 7; bases outside the gene matches: 12. The CDR3 has 17 residues. Germline V gene data show CDR1 as MGHRA and CDR2 as YSYEKL. In DNA form, the CDR3 reads TGCGCCAGCAGCCAAGGCTCTATGGCGGGAGTGGGCGGGGAGCTGTTTTTT. It translates to CASSQGSMAGVGGELFF.

The gene calls are TRBV6-5 and TRBJ2-1, with D possibly matching TRBD2 (6 bases). Trimming took off 2 bases at V and 0 bases at J, with 8 bases between the two ends. The CDR3 has 15 amino acids. In germline, CDR1 is MNHEY, CDR2 SVGAGI. The CDR3 reads CASSYGGISYNEQFF. The CDR3 coding sequence is TGTGCCAGCAGTTACGGCGGGATCTCCTACAATGAGCAGTTCTTC.

The V call is TRBV6-6, the J call TRBJ2-4, with no clear D. V lost 3 bases and J 0 bases, leaving 18 bases between the germline ends. The CDR3 sequence is 18 residues long. Per the germline V gene, CDR1 is MNHNY and CDR2 is SVGAGI (reference sequence). The CDR3 loop is CASSYSSSGYLAKNIQYF. Here the CDR3 DNA reads TGTGCCAGCAGTTATTCGTCTAGTGGGTATCTAGCCAAAAACATTCAGTACTTC.

A word on this clonotype: This may be a read error: a much more frequent sequence differs by one nucleotide. V usage is TRBV27 and J usage is TRBJ2-7; 10 bases agree with TRBD1. Germline assignment: CDR1 MNHEY and CDR2 SMNVEV (reference sequence). The CDR3 is made up of 15 amino acids. DNA of the CDR3: TGTGCCAGCAGTTTAGGACAGGGGGGAATCTACGGGCAGTACTTC. Protein product: CASSLGQGGIYGQYF.

In its sample, this clonotype was seen many times. This chain links TRBV5-1 with TRBJ2-7, with D perhaps being TRBD1 or TRBD2 (5 bases each). The CDR3 runs to 13 residues. Trimming shortened V by 4 bases and J by 1 base, and 9 bases separated the two germline ends. Per germline, CDR1 SGHRS and CDR2 YFSETQ. CDR3 coding DNA: TGCGCCAGCAGCAGGGGACGGTCCTACGAGCAGTACTTC. This encodes CASSRGRSYEQYF.

A few counts support this clonotype. This chain links TRBV18 with TRBJ1-2; a weak D match, TRBD1 (5 bases). Trimming took off 3 bases at V and 3 bases at J, with 8 bases between the two ends. CDR3 length equals 13 residues. The V gene's germline CDR1 is KGHSH and CDR2 LQKENI. Here the CDR3 DNA reads TGTGCCAGCTCACCGGACAACGACTATGGCTACACCTTC. Amino acid sequence: CASSPDNDYGYTF.

In its sample, this clonotype was seen many times. The chain carries TRBV4-1 and TRBJ1-1; D gene uncertain. The CDR3 loop spans 16 amino acids. V lost 0 bases to trimming and J lost 1 base, with 12 bases between them. Germline V gene sequence: CDR1 MGHRA, CDR2 YSYEKL. The CDR3 loop is CASSQDRGLGNTEAFF. CDR3 DNA: TGCGCCAGCAGCCAAGATCGAGGACTCGGGAACACTGAAGCTTTCTTT.

The rearrangement uses TRBV7-8 and TRBJ2-7; the match to TRBD1 covers 7 bases. Looked up from germline, CDR1 is SGHVS and CDR2 is FQNEAQ. V gave up 1 base and J gave up 2 bases; unmatched junction bases: 5. The CDR3 spans 15 residues. This CDR3 is CASSLVFQGAYEQYF. In DNA, the CDR3 is TGTGCCAGCAGCTTAGTTTTTCAGGGGGCCTACGAGCAGTACTTC.

This clonotype was seen ten or more times. The genes are TRBV7-2 and TRBJ2-1; 10 nucleotides agree with TRBD1. V dropped 7 bases and J dropped 2; count of bases not matched to a gene: 5. CDR3 length: 15 residues. Germline V CDR1 and CDR2: SGHTA, FQGNSA. CDR3: CASKRDRGAYNEQFF. In DNA, the CDR3 is TGTGCCAGCAAGAGGGACAGGGGAGCCTACAATGAGCAGTTCTTC.

This clonotype was recorded many times. The chain uses TRBV20-1 and TRBJ1-1; D uncertain. Trimming shortened V by 0 bases and J by 9 bases, and 8 bases separated the two germline ends. There are 11 residues in the CDR3. CDR1 and CDR2 (germline): DFQATT, SNEGSKA (reference sequence). CDR3 in DNA: TGCAGTGCTAGAGATCTCGCGCAAGCTTTCTTT. Encoded protein: CSARDLAQAFF.

The V and J genes are TRBV20-1 and TRBJ2-7; maybe TRBD2 (6 bases). Deletions cut 6 bases from V and 0 bases from J, with 15 bases between. The CDR3 has 14 residues. The germline V gene has CDR1 DFQATT and CDR2 SNEGSKA (reference sequence). CDR3 in amino acids: CSAVGRRGSYEQYF. As DNA, the CDR3 is TGCAGTGCGGTCGGGCGGAGGGGCTCCTACGAGCAGTACTTC.

The V gene is TRBV5-4, the J gene TRBJ1-1; 7 positions agree with TRBD1. CDR3 length equals 14 residues. Germline V lookup: CDR1 SGHNT, CDR2 YYREEE (reference sequence). V was clipped by 4 bases and J by 4 bases; unmatched bases: 7. The CDR3 coding sequence is TGTGCCAGCAGCCACTGGACAGGCGTCACTGAAGCTTTCTTT. Amino acid sequence: CASSHWTGVTEAFF. The variable domain in full, with the rest retrieved from reference TRBV5-4 and TRBJ1-1, is ETGVTQSPTHLIKTRGQQVTLRCSSQSGHNTVSWYQQALGQGPQFIFQYYREEENGRGNFPPRFSGLQFPNYSSELNVNALELDDSALYLCASSHWTGVTEAFFGQGTRLTVV.

V and J are TRBV7-2 and TRBJ2-1; 7 nucleotides agree with TRBD2. There are 13 residues in the CDR3. V dropped 2 bases and J dropped 7; count of bases not matched to a gene: 2. Germline CDR1 SGHTA, CDR2 FQGNSA. The CDR3 bases are TGTGCCAGCAGCTTAAGCGGGATGAATGAGCAGTTCTTC. This gives the protein CASSLSGMNEQFF.

This clonotype was recorded at least ten times. This rearrangement joins TRBV20-1 to TRBJ2-1; 9 bases fit TRBD1. CDR3 length: 15 residues. CDR1 is DFQATT, CDR2 SNEGSKA, per germline (reference sequence). V lost 5 bases, J lost 7 bases, and 12 bases stayed unmatched. The CDR3 DNA reads as TGCAGTGCTGGGGGGAGGGACAGGGTCCGGAATGAGCAGTTCTTC. As protein: CSAGGRDRVRNEQFF.

Note on this clonotype: The junction differs from germline at one of its ends, possibly a read error. The rearrangement joins TRBV18 to TRBJ1-1; possibly TRBD1 for D (5 bases). CDR1 KGHSH and CDR2 LQKENI come from the germline V gene. The CDR3 spans 13 residues. This CDR3 reads CASAQNVGTEDFF. DNA for the CDR3: TGTGCCAGCGCGCAAAACGTAGGGACTGAAGATTTCTTT. The full variable domain, completed using reference TRBV18 and TRBJ1-1, is NAGVMQNPRHLVRRRGQEARLRCSPMKGHSHVYWYRQLPEEGLKFMVYLQKENIIDESGMPKERFSAEFPKEGPSILRIQQVVRGDSAAYFCASAQNVGTEDFFGQGTRLTVV.

This clonotype appeared many times. The CDR3 region is CASSFSSYGTSSRQETQYF. DNA for the CDR3: TGTGCCAGCAGCTTTAGCAGCTATGGGACTAGTTCTCGTCAGGAGACCCAGTACTTC. The chain combines TRBV13 with TRBJ2-5, with 8 bases lining up with TRBD2. Trimming cost V 3 bases and J 5 bases; bases outside gene matches: 20. Germline CDR1 PRHDT, CDR2 FYEKMQ (reference sequence). The CDR3 is made up of 19 amino acids.

Ten or more counts support this clonotype. The rearrangement links TRBV6-1 to TRBJ2-7, with 7 bases identical to TRBD2. The junction had 7 bases not matched to a gene; V was cut back by 8 bases and J by 3 bases. CDR1 and CDR2 (germline): MNHNS, SASEGT. The CDR3 is 13 amino acids. The CDR3 sequence: CASYRAGLYEQYF. The DNA for the CDR3 is TGTGCCAGCTACCGAGCGGGACTCTACGAGCAGTACTTC.